These 20 T cell receptor beta chains were all obtained from the same sample, sequenced in a study of control samples from healthy donors and cancer patients. Here immunoSEQ multiplex PCR was the method, and the copy in TCRdb shows in-frame clones only, minus some. The data contain approximately 70,000 clones, 83% of them singletons. Source material: blood. All receptors derive from a man aged 60 to 69 in good health.

This clone came up once. The chain carries TRBV7-8 and TRBJ1-1; D gene ambiguous. Germline lookup yields CDR1 SGHVS and CDR2 FQNEAQ. The length of the CDR3 is 14 residues. Trimming removed 5 bases at V and 1 base at J, with 11 bases between. CDR3 nucleotides: TGTGCCAGCAGCCATCGACGGCAGAACACTGAAGCTTTCTTT. It is translated as CASSHRRQNTEAFF.

V is TRBV6-5 and J is TRBJ2-2; D is perhaps TRBD1 or TRBD2 (5 bases each). This CDR3 spans 15 amino acids. Germline CDR1 MNHEY, CDR2 SVGAGI. The V and J ends lost 2 bases and 4 bases respectively, with 11 bases between them. The CDR3 DNA reads as TGTGCCAGCAGTTACAGTGAGGGGTTCACCGGGGAGCTGTTTTTT. This gives the protein CASSYSEGFTGELFF.

V and J are TRBV11-2 and TRBJ1-1, with D uncertain. Trimming stripped 5 bases from V and 1 base from J, with 8 bases between. Germline-derived CDR1 and CDR2 are SGHAT and FQNNGV. The CDR3 totals 13 residues. CDR3 nucleotides: TGTGCCAGCAGCCCCTCGGGGAACACTGAAGCTTTCTTT. This encodes CASSPSGNTEAFF.

This clone turned up a few times. V gene TRBV30 combines with J gene TRBJ2-2; 8 positions match TRBD1. CDR3 size: 14 residues. Trimming cost V 5 bases and J 5 bases; bases outside gene matches: 7. CDR1 and CDR2 (germline): GTSNPN, SVGIG (reference sequence). CDR3 sequence: CAWDRGRSTGELFF. The CDR3 DNA sequence: TGTGCCTGGGACAGGGGACGGAGTACCGGGGAGCTGTTTTTT.

The chain carries TRBV19 and TRBJ2-3, with 7 bases matching TRBD1. Trimming cost V 3 bases and J 2 bases; bases outside gene matches: 5. Germline V gene data show CDR1 as LNHDA and CDR2 as SQIVND (reference sequence). The CDR3 has 15 amino acids. CDR3 nucleotides: TGTGCCAGTAGTATTGGGACAGAACCCACAGATACGCAGTATTTT. Translating gives CASSIGTEPTDTQYF.

The gene calls are TRBV19 and TRBJ1-1, with D unclear. The CDR3 runs to 17 residues. Germline CDR1 is LNHDA and CDR2 is SQIVND (reference sequence). Trimming took off 4 bases at V and 1 base at J, with 19 bases between the two ends. This CDR3 is CASSKGAAPHPNTEAFF. The CDR3 coding sequence is TGTGCCAGTAGTAAGGGTGCGGCCCCGCACCCGAACACTGAAGCTTTCTTT.

J is TRBJ2-3 and V is TRBV12-3 or TRBV12-4; 8 bases fit TRBD2. This CDR3 has 13 amino acids. The J segment lost 4 bases and the V segment lost 8 bases, leaving 5 bases of the junction unmatched. CDR3 protein: CASCSGSADTQYF. The CDR3 region has the DNA TGTGCCAGCTGCAGCGGGAGTGCAGATACGCAGTATTTT.

V and J are TRBV13 and TRBJ2-1, with D unresolved. Germline V gene lookup returns CDR1 PRHDT and CDR2 FYEKMQ (reference sequence). V gave up 0 bases and J gave up 0 bases, with 6 bases separating them. CDR3 size: 15 residues. Here the CDR3 reads CASSLGSSSYNEQFF. CDR3 bases: TGTGCCAGCAGCTTAGGGTCTAGCTCCTACAATGAGCAGTTCTTC.

The rearrangement joins TRBV14 to TRBJ1-3; D unclear. The CDR3 has 13 amino acids. The germline CDR1 and CDR2 sequences are SGHDN and FVKESK. V was clipped by 1 base and J by 3 bases, with 4 bases between them. The CDR3 here is CASSQGVGNTIYF. DNA of the CDR3: TGTGCCAGCAGCCAAGGTGTTGGAAACACCATATATTTT. The full variable domain, rest sourced from reference TRBV14 and TRBJ1-3, is EAGVTQFPSHSVIEKGQTVTLRCDPISGHDNLYWYRRVMGKEIKFLLHFVKESKQDESGMPNNRFLAERTGGTYSTLKVQPAELEDSGVYFCASSQGVGNTIYFGEGSWLTVV.

The rearrangement links TRBV3-1 (or the pseudogene TRBV3-2) to TRBJ2-5; 10 bases align to TRBD2. This CDR3 has 15 residues. J was trimmed by 2 bases and V by 6 bases; bases with no gene match: 6. The germline gives CDR1 LGHDT, CDR2 YNNKEL (reference sequence). CDR3 amino acids: CASSGLAEIQETQYF. The CDR3 nucleotides read TGTGCCAGCAGTGGACTAGCGGAAATACAAGAGACCCAGTACTTC.

CDR3 sequence reads: CASSPPTARETQYF. For the CDR3, the DNA is TGTGCCAGCTCACCACCGACTGCTCGGGAGACCCAGTACTTC. This chain uses TRBV18 with TRBJ2-5; D not resolved. CDR3 size: 14 residues. The V gene lost 0 bases and the J gene lost 5 bases, with 10 bases spanning the gap. Germline V lookup: CDR1 KGHSH, CDR2 LQKENI.

This chain uses TRBV11-1 with TRBJ2-7; 9 bases fit TRBD1. Trimming took 4 bases from V and 6 from J; bases not matched to a gene: 4. Germline loops: CDR1 SGHAT, CDR2 FQDESV (reference sequence). The CDR3 covers 13 residues. The DNA of the CDR3 is TGTGCCAGCAGCTGGGGACAGGGTGGCGAGCAGTACTTC. It yields the protein CASSWGQGGEQYF.

The rearrangement uses TRBV29-1 and TRBJ2-1, with D possibly TRBD2 on 6 matching bases. The V gene lost 4 bases and the J gene lost 0 bases, with 22 bases spanning the gap. The CDR3 is 18 residues long. Looked up from germline, CDR1 is SQVTM and CDR2 is ANQGSEA. The CDR3 region is CSVASLLASQSSYNEQFF. CDR3 nucleotides: TGCAGCGTTGCTTCTTTACTAGCATCTCAGAGCTCCTACAATGAGCAGTTCTTC.

The CDR3 DNA follows: TGTGCCAGCTCACCTACACCGAGGACTAGCGGGAGAAATGAGCAGTTCTTC. This gives the protein CASSPTPRTSGRNEQFF. This chain links TRBV18 with TRBJ2-1; TRBD2 agrees at 13 bases. The germline V gene has CDR1 KGHSH and CDR2 LQKENI. J was trimmed by 7 bases and V by 3 bases; bases with no gene match: 9. The CDR3 extends over 17 amino acids.

The rearrangement joins TRBV7-2 to TRBJ2-1; the D gene is possibly TRBD2 (6 bases). The germline V gene has CDR1 SGHTA and CDR2 FQGNSA. The CDR3 extends over 15 amino acids. Trimming took off 5 bases at V and 0 bases at J, with 11 bases between the two ends. CDR3 coding DNA: TGTGCCAGCAGCCGTGGGACTGGCTCCTACAATGAGCAGTTCTTC. Protein product: CASSRGTGSYNEQFF.

J is TRBJ2-5 and V is TRBV5-1; perhaps TRBD1 as D (5 bases). V was cut by 0 bases and J by 2 bases, with 11 bases left in between. Germline-derived CDR1 and CDR2 are SGHRS and YFSETQ. This CDR3 is built from 15 residues. The CDR3 DNA sequence: TGCGCCAGCAGCTTGGTAGGGCAGGGACAAGAGACCCAGTACTTC. Translated: CASSLVGQGQETQYF.

This chain links TRBV27 with TRBJ1-5; no definite D call. Germline V lookup: CDR1 MNHEY, CDR2 SMNVEV (reference sequence). The germline V and J ends were trimmed by 8 bases and 5 bases, with 7 bases remaining between them. There are 11 residues in the CDR3. The CDR3 bases are TGTGCCAGCGGGGTATATCAGCCCCAGCATTTT. Translated: CASGVYQPQHF.

This clone has just one count. The chain combines TRBV11-2 with TRBJ2-3; 12 nucleotides agree with TRBD1. The germline V gene encodes CDR1 SGHAT and CDR2 FQNNGV. Trimming took 5 bases from V and 7 from J; bases not matched to a gene: 4. This CDR3 region has 14 residues. The CDR3 is CASSGTGGSYTQYF. The CDR3, as DNA: TGTGCCAGCAGCGGGACAGGGGGCTCATATACGCAGTATTTT.

In DNA form, the CDR3 reads TGTGCCAGCAGCTTAGGCGGGAGGATGAATGAGCAGTTCTTC. It is translated as CASSLGGRMNEQFF. This chain joins TRBV7-2 and TRBJ2-1; 8 bases line up with TRBD2. Germline V gene lookup returns CDR1 SGHTA and CDR2 FQGNSA. There are 14 residues in the CDR3. The junction had 3 bases not matched to a gene; V was cut back by 1 base and J by 7 bases.

The rearrangement links TRBV4-3 to TRBJ2-7; no reliable D call. This CDR3 comprises 15 residues. The V end lost 4 bases, the J end lost 1 base, and 14 bases lay between the germline ends. Per the germline V gene, CDR1 is LGHNA and CDR2 is YSLEER. DNA for the CDR3: TGCGCCAGCAGCCCTACGTGGGGAACTTCCTACGAGCAGTACTTC. This sequence encodes CASSPTWGTSYEQYF.